The entry below gives a single T cell receptor beta chain sequence along with its context. The antigen remains unidentified. Other DNA sequences within the sample encode an identical CDR3. The sample originates from a study of shared clonotypes between healthy human individuals. Looking at the study overall: CD4 naive cells filled three plates per donor, CD4 memory three, CD8 naive two and CD8 memory one. Study results and caveats: Donor scarcity curtailed the genetic and exposure-history diversity represented herein. In the sorted subsets, rarefaction showed sequencing was incomplete despite large depth. Tissues were not sampled, only blood, and their repertoires likely differ.

Assay used: immunoSEQ multiplex PCR; TCRdb lists only in-frame clones, some missing. The sample shows some 2.4 million clones, roughly 93% of them seen only once. Sequences were obtained from naive CD4+ T cells from PBMCs. The subset was: CD45RA+ positively selected. The receptor comes from a man in his late teens or twenties in good health. Some clones in this sample may be carry-over from other donors' samples.

The CDR3: CAISDRGGTNEKLFF. The DNA of the CDR3 is TGTGCCATCAGTGACAGGGGGGGTACTAATGAAAAACTGTTTTTT. The chain joins TRBV10-3 to TRBJ1-4; 7 nucleotides agree with TRBD1. The CDR3 extends over 15 amino acids. The germline V gene has CDR1 ENHRY and CDR2 SYGVKD. The J segment lost 2 bases and the V segment lost 3 bases, leaving 3 bases of the junction unmatched.